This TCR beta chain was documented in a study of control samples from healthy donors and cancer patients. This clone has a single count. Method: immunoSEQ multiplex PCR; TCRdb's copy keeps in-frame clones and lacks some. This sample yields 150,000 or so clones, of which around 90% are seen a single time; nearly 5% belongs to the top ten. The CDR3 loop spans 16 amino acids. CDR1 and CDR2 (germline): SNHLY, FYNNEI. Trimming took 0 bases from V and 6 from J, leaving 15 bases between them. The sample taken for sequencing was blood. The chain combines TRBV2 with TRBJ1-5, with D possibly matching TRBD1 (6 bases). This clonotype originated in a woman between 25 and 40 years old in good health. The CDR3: CASSEALRGAGQPQHF. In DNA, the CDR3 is TGTGCCAGCAGTGAAGCGCTTCGGGGGGCTGGTCAGCCCCAGCATTTT.